The sequence of this TCR beta chain was determined in a study of T cell responses to AZD1222 COVID-19 vaccine. The wider study: Pooling of second doses given at about 4 or about 12 weeks was done. Findings and caveats of the study: Regions 160-218 and 743-854 held dominance among vaccine-associated CD4 TCRs, which spanned spike. Once two AZD1222 doses were given, Spike-specific TCR breadth and depth went up.

This clone was detected only a few times. What it binds is unknown. The protocol was immunoSEQ multiplex PCR, while the TCRdb copy is restricted to in-frame clones and leaves out a portion. Here the sample spans under 95,000 clones, 70% to 90% being singletons. There are 13 residues in the CDR3. CDR1 SGHTA and CDR2 FQGNSA come from the germline V gene. Trimming cost V 1 base and J 4 bases, with 5 bases left between them. This TCR was recovered from an adult in good health. The chain employs TRBV7-2 and TRBJ1-5; no reliable D call. The sample here was peripheral blood, taken on day 0 of AZD1222 vaccination. The CDR3 here is CASSLGANQPQHF. CDR3 in DNA: TGTGCCAGCAGCTTAGGCGCTAATCAGCCCCAGCATTTT.